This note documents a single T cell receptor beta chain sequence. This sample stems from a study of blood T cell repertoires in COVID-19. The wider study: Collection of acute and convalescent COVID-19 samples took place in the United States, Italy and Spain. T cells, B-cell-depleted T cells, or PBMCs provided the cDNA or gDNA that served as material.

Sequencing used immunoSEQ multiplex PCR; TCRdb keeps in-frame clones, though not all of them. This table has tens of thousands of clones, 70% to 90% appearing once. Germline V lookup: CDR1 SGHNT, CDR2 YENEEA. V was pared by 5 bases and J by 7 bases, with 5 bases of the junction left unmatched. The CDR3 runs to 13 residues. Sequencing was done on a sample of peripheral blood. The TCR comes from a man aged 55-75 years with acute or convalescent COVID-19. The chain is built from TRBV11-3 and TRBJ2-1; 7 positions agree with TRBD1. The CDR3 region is CASSPPTGNEQFF. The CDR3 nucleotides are TGTGCCAGCAGCCCTCCGACAGGGAATGAGCAGTTCTTC.